This T cell receptor (beta chain) was identified during a study of T cells after posttransplantation cyclophosphamide (dated by TCRdb to between 2015 and 2016). Regarding the study in general: T cell repertoire reconstitution was tracked by TRB sequencing after myeloablative bone marrow transplantation in which posttransplantation cyclophosphamide was used as GVHD prophylaxis. Blood from all 30 or so PTCy patients with 1-year posttransplant specimens was subjected to TRB sequencing. Samples from around 37 PTCy-treated patients, along with samples from around 16 of their related bone marrow donors, underwent antigen receptor sequencing. Public TRB sequences were queried against a database of over 3,600 sequences associated with responses to pathogens, tumor antigens, self-antigens and alloantigens. TRB sequencing was also done on up to roughly 3 additional blood samples from 2 to 5.2 years after transplant in 3 patients, and on pretransplant blood from 4 patients. Because TRA and TRB clonality were tightly correlated in roughly 10 samples, subsequent TCR analyses were focused on TRB only.

The full study reports these points: At 1-2 months, donor-recipient similarity was low but rose over the first year, and the later blood repertoires were often dominated by donor CD8+ memory clones. The TRB repertoires of T cells infiltrating skin or GI tract showed only limited overlap with the TRB repertoires of T cells in blood. Across about 40 patients, TRB clonality was highly associated with recipient CMV seropositivity and CMV reactivation, and PTCy diversity was similar to diversity in CNI/methotrexate controls.

Points on this clone: There is no known antigen for this receptor. One base away there is no much larger clone; base qualities are not given.

Genomic DNA was used for TRB sequencing, which was performed with the immunoSEQ assay at survey resolution or with the hsTCRB kit. The paper's data handling went like this. Initial read processing used immunoSEQ software, and repertoire analyses used the LymphoSeq R package. For each TRB dataset, clonality was calculated as 1 minus normalized Shannon entropy, and the Gini coefficient was computed as well. Phenotypes of unsorted samples were inferred by mapping TRB sequences from sorted subsets of the recipient or donor onto unsorted samples of the same recipient. Here the immuneACCESS table is served through TCRdb, limited to in-frame sequences with V and J called. Missing clones are a known gap in these copies; in checked studies unresolved V genes cover under half, and the rest lacks a known reason. V and J calls and clone size are as listed in that table; D and trimming were resolved from the DNA. The sample yields about 32,000 clones; around 90% were counted once. 0.09% to 0.12% of the sample rests with the top ten.

The CDR3 holds 16 amino acids from the cysteine to the phenylalanine. Of all the DNA, just the CDR3 is kept, 48 bases in frame from base 1. Naive T cells were defined as viable CD3+CD4+ or CD3+CD8+ cells that were CCR7+CD45RA+CD45RO-CD95-CD27+CD28+. Related bone marrow donors provided peripheral blood samples on the day of marrow donation. Mononuclear cells from peripheral blood and bone marrow were separated by Ficoll-Hypaque density centrifugation and then cryopreserved. FACS on a FACSAria II was used to sort CD4+ and CD8+ T cells, including the naive and memory subsets. The sequence was collected from a man aged 25-45 years in good health and a related stem cell transplant donor. Recombination joined TRBV21-1 with TRBJ1-3; no DNA check was done on the table's D call, TRBD1. TRBV21-1 counts as a pseudogene. The sample consisted of naive CD4+ T cells sorted from blood. The nucleotide sequence is TGTGCCAGCGTCAGCCCTTTGACAGGGGAAGGAAACACCATATATTTT. Translated, it gives CASVSPLTGEGNTIYF.